A single sample is the source of the 30 T cell receptor beta chains below, sequenced in a study of cytomegalovirus exposure and HLA in healthy donors. A multiplex PCR was run with 60 Vbeta primers and 13 Jbeta primers. The table came from immunoSEQ multiplex PCR; TCRdb's copy has only in-frame clones and leaves some out. The table has under 150,000 clones, over 70% seen once; the top ten hold around 1.5%. Sequencing was performed on PBMCs. The receptor set was obtained from a woman aged 18 to 35 in good health and CMV-seronegative.

This chain uses TRBV4-1 with TRBJ1-1; no firm D call. The CDR3 loop spans 16 amino acids. The germline V gene has CDR1 MGHRA and CDR2 YSYEKL. Trimming took off 0 bases at V and 4 bases at J, with 15 bases between the two ends. In nucleotides, the CDR3 is TGCGCCAGCAGCCAAGACCTTGTTAGATCGGGCACTGAAGCTTTCTTT. Protein product: CASSQDLVRSGTEAFF.

The chain carries TRBV7-9 and TRBJ1-2, with TRBD1 as a possible D gene (6 bases). CDR3 length: 14 amino acids. With 1 base removed from V and 5 bases from J, the gap between germline ends came to 11 bases. CDR1 and CDR2 (germline): SEHNR, FQNEAQ (reference sequence). Here the CDR3 DNA reads TGTGCCAGCAGCTTAGGGGGGCCTCGATATGGCTACACCTTC. Its translation is CASSLGGPRYGYTF.

This clone was seen only once. One junction end does not reproduce the germline sequence, and a read error may be involved. This chain links TRBV5-1 with TRBJ1-1, with D hard to call. The CDR3 length is 9 residues. Germline assignment: CDR1 SGHRS and CDR2 YFSETQ. Written as DNA, the CDR3 is TGCGCCAGCAGCCCTTCCCCCCTCTTT. Protein product: CASSPSPLF. Supplemented by reference TRBV5-1 and TRBJ1-1, the full variable domain reads KAGVTQTPRYLIKTRGQQVTLSCSPISGHRSVSWYQQTPGQGLQFLFEYFSETQRNKGNFPGRFSGRQFSNSRSEMNVSTLELGDSALYLCASSPSPLFGQGTRLTVV.

V gene TRBV5-1 combines with J gene TRBJ2-7, with 7 bases lining up with TRBD2. The J segment lost 0 bases and the V segment lost 3 bases, leaving 9 bases of the junction unmatched. In germline, CDR1 is SGHRS, CDR2 YFSETQ. The length of the CDR3 is 16 residues. CDR3 sequence (DNA): TGCGCCAGCAGCTATGCTAGCGGCCTAAGCTCCTACGAGCAGTACTTC. Its translation: CASSYASGLSSYEQYF.

The chain combines TRBV5-4 with TRBJ2-7, with 8 bases that match TRBD1. This CDR3 is 16 amino acids long. Germline assignment: CDR1 SGHNT and CDR2 YYREEE (reference sequence). V shed 4 bases and J 2 bases; nucleotides not matched to a gene: 11. DNA for the CDR3: TGTGCCAGCAGCCGAGATGGACAGGGCAATGCCTACGAGCAGTACTTC. Translated, it gives CASSRDGQGNAYEQYF. Filled out from reference TRBV5-4 and TRBJ2-7, the complete variable domain reads ETGVTQSPTHLIKTRGQQVTLRCSSQSGHNTVSWYQQALGQGPQFIFQYYREEENGRGNFPPRFSGLQFPNYSSELNVNALELDDSALYLCASSRDGQGNAYEQYFGPGTRLTVT.

In nucleotides, the CDR3 is TGTGCCAGCTCATCGGCAGGCTATGAAGCTTTCTTT. This codes for CASSSAGYEAFF. This rearrangement joins TRBV18 to TRBJ1-1; no definite D call. Germline CDR1 KGHSH, CDR2 LQKENI. The V end was cut by 5 bases, the J end by 7 bases, with 11 bases between. This CDR3 spans 12 amino acids.

The V gene is TRBV7-6, the J gene TRBJ2-1; the match to TRBD2 covers 8 bases. The V segment lost 6 bases and the J segment 8 bases; nucleotides outside the gene matches: 6. CDR3 length equals 13 residues. Per germline, CDR1 SGHVS and CDR2 FNYEAQ. CDR3 protein: CASSHREGDEQFF. DNA for the CDR3: TGTGCCAGCAGTCATCGGGAGGGGGATGAGCAGTTCTTC. Looking up the rest from reference TRBV7-6 and TRBJ2-1 gives the full variable domain: GAGVSQSPRYKVTKRGQDVALRCDPISGHVSLYWYRQALGQGPEFLTYFNYEAQQDKSGLPNDRFSAERPEGSISTLTIQRTEQRDSAMYRCASSHREGDEQFFGPGTRLTVL.

The chain combines TRBV5-6 with TRBJ1-4, with no clear D. This CDR3 spans 15 amino acids. Trimming pared 4 bases from V and 3 bases from J, leaving 13 bases between. CDR1 is SGHDT, CDR2 YYEEEE, per germline. The CDR3 reads CASSVVSKANEKLFF. The CDR3 nucleotides read TGTGCCAGCAGCGTCGTGAGCAAAGCTAATGAAAAACTGTTTTTT. Looking up the rest from reference TRBV5-6 and TRBJ1-4 gives the full variable domain: DAGVTQSPTHLIKTRGQQVTLRCSPKSGHDTVSWYQQALGQGPQFIFQYYEEEERQRGNFPDRFSGHQFPNYSSELNVNALLLGDSALYLCASSVVSKANEKLFFGSGTQLSVL.

The chain joins TRBV29-1 to TRBJ1-2; no clear D. The V gene lost 6 bases and the J gene lost 4 bases, with 18 bases spanning the gap. CDR1 is SQVTM and CDR2 is ANQGSEA in the germline V gene. The CDR3 runs to 14 residues. The CDR3 is CSVTLEESAYGYTF. DNA for the CDR3: TGCAGCGTGACTCTTGAGGAGTCTGCCTATGGCTACACCTTC.

The DNA for the CDR3 is TGTGCCAGCAGTGCGACGGGGGGAGAAGGAGGAATCAATGAGCAGTTCTTC. This encodes CASSATGGEGGINEQFF. This rearrangement joins TRBV25-1 to TRBJ2-1, with 7 bases aligning to TRBD2. Germline CDR1 reads MGHDK; CDR2 reads SYGVNS. The CDR3 covers 17 residues. J was trimmed by 6 bases and V by 4 bases; bases with no gene match: 15.

V gene TRBV6-5 combines with J gene TRBJ1-5; D perhaps matches TRBD1 (6 bases). Germline CDR1 MNHEY, CDR2 SVGAGI. The CDR3 runs 14 residues. Trimming stripped 5 bases from V and 7 bases from J, with 15 bases between. CDR3 loop: CASSETGFYQPQHF. CDR3 DNA sequence: TGTGCCAGCAGTGAAACAGGGTTCTACCAGCCCCAGCATTTT.

The CDR3 loop is CASRAGTRLNEQFF. The CDR3 DNA is TGTGCCAGCAGAGCCGGGACTAGACTCAATGAGCAGTTCTTC. The J gene is TRBJ2-1, the V gene TRBV4-2; 8 bases align to TRBD2. Looked up from germline, CDR1 is LGHNA and CDR2 is YNFKEQ. This CDR3 contains 14 residues. Trimming took 6 bases from V and 6 from J; bases not matched to a gene: 7.

The V and J genes are TRBV10-3 and TRBJ2-7, with a tentative D call TRBD1 (6 bases). The CDR3 runs 13 residues. Germline values: CDR1 ENHRY, CDR2 SYGVKD. V gave up 5 bases and J gave up 7 bases, with 15 bases separating them. Here the CDR3 reads CAISSVPGEEQYF. CDR3 nucleotide sequence: TGTGCCATCAGTAGTGTCCCAGGGGAAGAGCAGTACTTC.

This clone was counted a few times. V and J are TRBV6-1 and TRBJ1-1; the D gene is possibly TRBD1 (6 bases). The germline V and J ends were trimmed by 6 bases and 10 bases, with 24 bases remaining between them. Germline loops: CDR1 MNHNS, CDR2 SASEGT. The CDR3 is made up of 15 amino acids. CDR3 loop: CASSRGGAAPQRAFF. In nucleotides, the CDR3 is TGTGCCAGCAGCCGCGGGGGGGCCGCTCCTCAGCGAGCTTTCTTT.

The gene calls are TRBV30 and TRBJ2-3; 8 bases are a match to TRBD2. The V gene end was trimmed by 2 bases and the J gene end by 0 bases; junction bases not matched to a gene: 1. Germline-derived CDR1 and CDR2 are GTSNPN and SVGIG (reference sequence). The CDR3 runs 14 residues. CDR3: CAWSRGRSTDTQYF. Here the CDR3 DNA reads TGTGCCTGGAGTCGCGGGAGGAGCACAGATACGCAGTATTTT.

The chain has TRBV4-1 and TRBJ2-7; weak D call: TRBD1 (6 bases). The germline V gene has CDR1 MGHRA and CDR2 YSYEKL. Deletions cut 5 bases from V and 6 bases from J, with 17 bases between. This CDR3 has 14 residues. CDR3 coding DNA: TGCGCCAGCAGCAAGAGTCAGGGGTATAGCGAGCAGTACTTC. It is translated as CASSKSQGYSEQYF.

The chain recombines TRBV25-1 with TRBJ2-2; the match to TRBD2 covers 7 bases. The CDR3 has 14 amino acids. Per the germline V gene, CDR1 is MGHDK and CDR2 is SYGVNS. Unmatched junction bases numbered 4, after V lost 2 bases and J lost 7 bases. The CDR3 DNA is TGTGCCAGCAGTGAAGTAGGGGAGGGCGGGGAGCTGTTTTTT. This sequence encodes CASSEVGEGGELFF.

V gene TRBV6-1 combines with J gene TRBJ1-5, with TRBD1 identical over 9 bases. The CDR3 runs 15 residues. V trimming: 6 bases; J trimming: 4 bases; junction bases outside the gene matches: 7. From germline, CDR1 is MNHNS and CDR2 SASEGT. This CDR3 reads CASSFDRGSNQPQHF. The DNA of the CDR3 is TGTGCCAGCAGCTTCGACAGGGGGTCTAATCAGCCCCAGCATTTT.

This clone came up a few times. This chain links TRBV7-9 with TRBJ2-5, with 7 bases matching TRBD2. The CDR3 sequence is 14 residues long. Germline assignment: CDR1 SEHNR and CDR2 FQNEAQ (reference sequence). The trim removed 8 bases at V and 5 bases at J, leaving 11 bases unmatched. The CDR3 loop is CASQVGGLRETQYF. The CDR3 region has the DNA TGTGCCAGCCAAGTGGGAGGGCTTAGGGAGACCCAGTACTTC.

V usage is TRBV5-5 and J usage is TRBJ2-3, with D possibly TRBD2 on 5 matching bases. The ends were cut back, 2 bases at V and 5 bases at J, with 6 bases in the middle. Germline CDR1 reads SGHKS; CDR2 reads YYEKEE (reference sequence). This CDR3 comprises 12 residues. The CDR3 loop is CASSFGEDTQYF. DNA of the CDR3: TGTGCCAGCAGCTTCGGGGAAGATACGCAGTATTTT.

This clone was found once. The rearrangement links TRBV7-9 to TRBJ1-2, with 7 positions matching TRBD1. Germline assignment: CDR1 SEHNR and CDR2 FQNEAQ (reference sequence). The CDR3 spans 15 residues. Germline trimming cut 2 bases from V and 3 bases from J; bases unmatched to any gene: 6. The CDR3 sequence is CASSLPVTGDYGYTF. The CDR3 nucleotides read TGTGCCAGCAGCTTACCCGTTACAGGGGACTATGGCTACACCTTC. The full variable domain, with the rest looked up from reference TRBV7-9 and TRBJ1-2, is DTGVSQNPRHKITKRGQNVTFRCDPISEHNRLYWYRQTLGQGPEFLTYFQNEAQLEKSRLLSDRFSAERPKGSFSTLEIQRTEQGDSAMYLCASSLPVTGDYGYTFGSGTRLTVV.

V and J are TRBV6-5 and TRBJ1-1; 9 nucleotides align to TRBD1. The CDR3 extends over 15 amino acids. Looked up from germline, CDR1 is MNHEY and CDR2 is SVGAGI. V lost 5 bases, J lost 3 bases, and 7 bases stayed unmatched. DNA of the CDR3: TGTGCCAGCAGTGTAGACAGGGGGGTCGACACTGAAGCTTTCTTT. Translating gives CASSVDRGVDTEAFF.

This chain joins TRBV5-1 and TRBJ1-1, with 10 bases matching TRBD1. Germline V gene data show CDR1 as SGHRS and CDR2 as YFSETQ. The junction had 8 bases not matched to a gene; V was cut back by 9 bases and J by 0 bases. This CDR3 has 15 amino acids. CDR3 sequence reads: CAIPGQGVMNTEAFF. The CDR3 DNA reads as TGCGCCATTCCTGGACAGGGGGTGATGAACACTGAAGCTTTCTTT.

The gene calls are TRBV5-6 and TRBJ1-5, with D uncertain. The CDR3 totals 14 residues. Trimming left V 2 bases short and J 2 bases short, with 8 bases between. Germline CDR1 is SGHDT and CDR2 is YYEEEE. The CDR3 DNA sequence: TGTGCCAGCAGCTTCCCGGGAGGCAATCAGCCCCAGCATTTT. This sequence encodes CASSFPGGNQPQHF.

V gene TRBV28 combines with J gene TRBJ1-1; D not resolved. This CDR3 contains 15 residues. The germline V and J ends were trimmed by 5 bases and 3 bases, with 16 bases remaining between them. The germline V gene encodes CDR1 MDHEN and CDR2 SYDVKM. CDR3: CASSLGLGGDTEAFF. In nucleotides, the CDR3 is TGTGCCAGCAGTCTTGGACTTGGCGGGGACACTGAAGCTTTCTTT.

This chain joins TRBV12-5 and TRBJ1-1; D is ambiguous. V dropped 5 bases and J dropped 1 base, with 11 bases sitting between them. CDR3 length: 14 residues. Per germline, CDR1 LGHNT and CDR2 FRNRAP. DNA for the CDR3: TGTGCTAGTGGTCCGTACAATACGAACACTGAAGCTTTCTTT. Its protein product is CASGPYNTNTEAFF.

This chain joins TRBV6-5 and TRBJ2-1; 7 nucleotides line up with TRBD2. With V trimmed by 6 bases and J by 4 bases, 9 bases remained unmatched. The length of the CDR3 is 15 residues. In germline, CDR1 is MNHEY, CDR2 SVGAGI. In DNA, the CDR3 is TGTGCCAGCAGCCCTATGGGAGGGGCTTACAATGAGCAGTTCTTC. Its translation: CASSPMGGAYNEQFF.

The chain combines TRBV11-2 with TRBJ2-1, with 7 bases aligning to TRBD2. Trimming took 7 bases from V and 6 from J; bases not matched to a gene: 9. This CDR3 region has 14 residues. Germline lookup yields CDR1 SGHAT and CDR2 FQNNGV. CDR3 residues: CASTRLAHFNEQFF. DNA of the CDR3: TGTGCCAGCACGAGACTAGCACACTTCAATGAGCAGTTCTTC.

This sequence joins TRBV5-1 and TRBJ1-2, with 8 positions matching TRBD1. CDR3 length: 13 residues. Losses at the gene ends were 3 bases for V and 5 bases for J; bases not matched to a gene: 3. Germline CDR1 reads SGHRS; CDR2 reads YFSETQ. CDR3 in DNA: TGCGCCAGCAGCTCGACAGGGGCTTATGGCTACACCTTC. This codes for CASSSTGAYGYTF.

The V and J genes are TRBV6-1 and TRBJ2-7, with 8 bases fitting TRBD1. Germline lookup yields CDR1 MNHNS and CDR2 SASEGT. The CDR3 length is 15 residues. Unmatched junction bases numbered 14, after V lost 11 bases and J lost 2 bases. The CDR3 is CAGQGGTSYPYEQYF. The CDR3 DNA reads TGTGCCGGACAGGGCGGGACTTCATACCCCTACGAGCAGTACTTC.